The entry below describes one TCR beta chain. Its antigen is currently unknown. The CDR3 totals 14 residues. Between the trimmed V and J ends, which lost 4 bases and 6 bases, there was a span of 16 bases. Germline CDR1 is SGHDT and CDR2 is YYEEEE. This specimen comes from a study of T-cell memory formation after mild COVID-19. Study-level results: Largely, contracting CD4+ clones fell within CM and EM, and contracting CD8+ clones within EMRA.

Researchers used 5'RACE with constant-segment primers to make TCR alpha and TCR beta cDNA libraries that carry sample barcodes and UMIs. MiXCR, applied by TCRdb to the 5' RACE reads, yields one record per CDR3 protein. This table holds 360,000 or so distinct CDR3 sequences, 25% to 30% found once. The specimen sequenced was PBMCs or a T cell subset sorted from them (not recorded which). The clonotype comes from an adult woman who had mild COVID-19 (a few samples of this study predate the infection). Cell type and time point are not known. J is TRBJ1-2 and V is TRBV5-6, with TRBD1 as a possible D gene (6 bases). The CDR3 sequence: CASSPGRGRDGYTF. CDR3 nucleotide sequence: TGTGCCAGCAGCCCCGGCAGGGGACGGGATGGCTACACCTTC. Based on the CDR3 plus reference TRBV5-6 and TRBJ1-2, the full variable domain is DAGVTQSPTHLIKTRGQQVTLRCSPKSGHDTVSWYQQALGQGPQFIFQYYEEEERQRGNFPDRFSGHQFPNYSSELNVNALLLGDSALYLCASSPGRGRDGYTFGSGTRLTVV.